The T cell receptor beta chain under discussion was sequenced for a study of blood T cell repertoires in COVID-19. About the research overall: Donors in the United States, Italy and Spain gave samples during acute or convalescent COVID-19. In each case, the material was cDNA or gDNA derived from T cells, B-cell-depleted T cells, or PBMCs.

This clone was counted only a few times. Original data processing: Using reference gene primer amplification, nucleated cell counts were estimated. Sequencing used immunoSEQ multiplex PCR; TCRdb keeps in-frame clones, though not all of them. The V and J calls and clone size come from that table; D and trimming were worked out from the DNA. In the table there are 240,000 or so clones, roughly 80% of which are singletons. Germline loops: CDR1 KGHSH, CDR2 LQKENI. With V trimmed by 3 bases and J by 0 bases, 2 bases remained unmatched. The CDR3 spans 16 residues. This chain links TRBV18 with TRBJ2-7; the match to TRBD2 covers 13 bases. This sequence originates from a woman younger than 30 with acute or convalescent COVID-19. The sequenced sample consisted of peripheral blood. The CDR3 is CASSPTSGRSSYEQYF. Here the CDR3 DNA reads TGTGCCAGCTCACCGACTAGCGGGAGGAGCTCCTACGAGCAGTACTTC.